This is a list of T cell receptor beta chains from one sample in a study of shared clonotypes between healthy human individuals. The repertoire was sequenced with immunoSEQ multiplex PCR; TCRdb's copy has only in-frame clones and lacks some. Of over a million clones listed, about 74% were seen once; the top ten hold about 1.5%. Sequences were obtained from memory CD4+ T cells sorted from blood. The source is a man aged 18 to 30 in good health. Both conserved end residues are trimmed from each CDR3. Clone size is not always given. Where it is, it says once, few, many or a class for expanded clones.

TRBV2,15,few,ASSDGALGRNNQPQH
TRBV29-1,11,few,SVEEVEGQPQH
TRBV28,13,NA,ASSFRDRGNQPQH
TRBV2,11,once,ASSAGLRETQY
TRBV27,14,NA,ASSLYPDTFPYEQY
TRBV30,12,NA,AWSTGQGGNEQF
TRBV6-6,12,once,ATERSGGVQPQH
TRBV29-1,13,NA,SVEDPGRSSYEQY
TRBV19,12,many,ASRLQGSNYGYT
TRBV7-9,12,NA,ASSGKGSLNEQF
TRBV7-8,15,NA,ASSLRASGSSYNEQF
TRBV5-4,15,NA,ASSLAGGGQGPGGYT
TRBV11-2,14,NA,ASSFGTSSGANVLT
TRBV6-6,14,once,ASSYSGTGLQETQY
TRBV5-4,11,NA,ASSLPGYTEAF
TRBV12-5,15,few,ASEAHLLGNGDSPLH
TRBV6-1,13,NA,ASSEAGATNEKLF
TRBV2,10,NA,ASSASNYGYT
TRBV10-1,10,NA,ATGLSTDTQY
TRBV2,10,NA,ANSRQGNEQF
TRBV6-5,13,NA,ASSYQGMGTGELF
TRBV11-2,13,NA,ASSLDSDRGETQY
TRBV6-5,9,once,ASTGQDTQY
TRBV7-8,13,NA,ASSLTYREDTEAF
TRBV4-1,15,NA,ASSQADMGFTNQPQH
TRBV9,16,NA,ASSVALEKSGAEDRYT
TRBV5-4,12,NA,ASSVGSLQETQY
TRBV10-1,13,NA,ASSVASGTYNEQF
TRBV5-4,13,NA,ASSLDSGPYNEQF
TRBV18,11,few,ASPSPSTDTQY
TRBV5-1,13,NA,ASRGFVLGDTEAF
TRBV27,11,many,ASSGQGDQPQH
TRBV9,15,NA,ASSVATGTSGQETQY
TRBV5-6,10,NA,ASSLARTEQY
TRBV6-1,11,NA,ASSASDYNEQF
TRBV6-1,13,NA,ASSPNRGSGETQY
TRBV9,11,few,ASSVTRRDTQY
TRBV5-1,14,many,ASRLRREGDNSPLH
TRBV10-3,12,NA,AITAGLAGGELF
TRBV27,14,NA,ASGNRRLAGTGELF
TRBV5-6,13,NA,ASSYDGRISYEQY
TRBV11-2,11,NA,ASSRVGEYEQY
TRBV7-2,12,few,ASSLSGGAYEQY
TRBV27,14,NA,ASSGILGTSANEQF
TRBV10-1,13,NA,ASSEGGGRNSPLH
TRBV27,12,NA,ASSKFGDTDTQY
TRBV7-9,17,NA,ASSLGRGGWREVTSEQY
TRBV5-1,13,NA,ASSLRGTGDSPLH
TRBV2,13,NA,ASRTGTSTNEKLF
TRBV18,13,NA,ASSPAGRGGNEQY
TRBV6-5,12,NA,ASRETGGTYEQF
TRBV13,11,few,ASSTIANYGYT
TRBV27,13,NA,ASSTLAGAGDEQF